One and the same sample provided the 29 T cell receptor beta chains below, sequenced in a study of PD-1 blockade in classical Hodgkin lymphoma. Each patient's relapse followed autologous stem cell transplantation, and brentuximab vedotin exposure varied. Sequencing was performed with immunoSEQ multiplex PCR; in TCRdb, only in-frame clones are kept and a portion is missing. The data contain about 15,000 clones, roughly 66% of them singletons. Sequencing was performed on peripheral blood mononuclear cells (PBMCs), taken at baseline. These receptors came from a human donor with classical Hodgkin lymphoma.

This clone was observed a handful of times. The CDR3 DNA reads TGTGCCAGCGGGGCAGTCGCCGCCTACGAGCAGTACTTC. It codes for CASGAVAAYEQYF. The V call is TRBV6-6, the J call TRBJ2-7; TRBD1 is a possible D gene (5 bases). The germline V and J ends were trimmed by 8 bases and 2 bases, with 13 bases remaining between them. This CDR3 is built from 13 residues. Germline V CDR1 and CDR2: MNHNY, SVGAGI (reference sequence).

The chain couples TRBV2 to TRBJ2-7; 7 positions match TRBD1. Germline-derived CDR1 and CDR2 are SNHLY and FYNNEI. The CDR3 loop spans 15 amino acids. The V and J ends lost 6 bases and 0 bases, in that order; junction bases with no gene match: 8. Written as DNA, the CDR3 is TGTGCCAGCAGGGACCGGGACAGCTACTCCTACGAGCAGTACTTC. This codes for CASRDRDSYSYEQYF. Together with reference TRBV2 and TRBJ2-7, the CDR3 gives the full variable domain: EPEVTQTPSHQVTQMGQEVILRCVPISNHLYFYWYRQILGQKVEFLVSFYNNEISEKSEIFDDQFSVERPDGSNFTLKIRSTKLEDSAMYFCASRDRDSYSYEQYFGPGTRLTVT.

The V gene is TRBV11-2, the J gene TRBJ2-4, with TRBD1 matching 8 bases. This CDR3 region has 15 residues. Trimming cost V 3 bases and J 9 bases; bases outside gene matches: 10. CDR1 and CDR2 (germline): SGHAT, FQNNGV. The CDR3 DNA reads TGTGCCAGCAGCTTCCCACCGGACAGGGTAGTCATTCAGTACTTC. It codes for CASSFPPDRVVIQYF.

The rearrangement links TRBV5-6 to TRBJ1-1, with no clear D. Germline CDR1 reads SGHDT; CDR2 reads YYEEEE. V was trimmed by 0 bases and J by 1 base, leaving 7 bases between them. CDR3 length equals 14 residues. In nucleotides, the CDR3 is TGTGCCAGCAGCTTGGCCCCCACGAACACTGAAGCTTTCTTT. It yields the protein CASSLAPTNTEAFF.

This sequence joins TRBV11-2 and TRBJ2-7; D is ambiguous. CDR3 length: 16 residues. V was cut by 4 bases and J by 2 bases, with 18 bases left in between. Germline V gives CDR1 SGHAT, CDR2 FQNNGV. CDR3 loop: CASSSLRASSTYEQYF. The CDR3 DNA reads TGTGCCAGCAGCTCGCTTAGAGCCTCATCTACCTACGAGCAGTACTTC.

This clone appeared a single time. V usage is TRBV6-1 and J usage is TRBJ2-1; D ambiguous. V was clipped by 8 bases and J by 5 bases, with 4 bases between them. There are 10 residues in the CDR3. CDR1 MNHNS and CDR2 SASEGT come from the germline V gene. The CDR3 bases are TGTGCCAGCGGGGACAATGAGCAGTTCTTC. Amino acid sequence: CASGDNEQFF.

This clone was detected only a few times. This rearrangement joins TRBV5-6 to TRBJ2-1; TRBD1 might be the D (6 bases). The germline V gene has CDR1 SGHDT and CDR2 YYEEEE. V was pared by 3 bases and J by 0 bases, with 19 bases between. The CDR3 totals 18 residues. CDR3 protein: CASSWGPTGSFSYNEQFF. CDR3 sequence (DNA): TGTGCCAGCAGCTGGGGGCCTACAGGGAGCTTCTCCTACAATGAGCAGTTCTTC.

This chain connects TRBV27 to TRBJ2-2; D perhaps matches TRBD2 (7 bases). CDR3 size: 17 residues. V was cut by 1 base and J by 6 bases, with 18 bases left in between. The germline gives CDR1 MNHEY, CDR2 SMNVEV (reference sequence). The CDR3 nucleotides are TGTGCCAGCAGTTTATACCGAAAAGGGGGGGGCCCCGGGGAGCTGTTTTTT. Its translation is CASSLYRKGGGPGELFF.

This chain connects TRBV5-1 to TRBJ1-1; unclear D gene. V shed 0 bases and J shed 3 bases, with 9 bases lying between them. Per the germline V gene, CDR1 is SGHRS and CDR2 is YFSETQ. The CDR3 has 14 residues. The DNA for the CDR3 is TGCGCCAGCAGCTTGGGATATGGGGACACTGAAGCTTTCTTT. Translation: CASSLGYGDTEAFF.

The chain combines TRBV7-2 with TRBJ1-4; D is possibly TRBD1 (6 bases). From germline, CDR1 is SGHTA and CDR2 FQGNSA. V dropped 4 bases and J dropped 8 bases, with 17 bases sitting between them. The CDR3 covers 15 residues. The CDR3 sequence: CASSYGTWENEKLFF. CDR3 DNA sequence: TGTGCCAGCAGCTACGGGACATGGGAGAACGAAAAACTGTTTTTT.

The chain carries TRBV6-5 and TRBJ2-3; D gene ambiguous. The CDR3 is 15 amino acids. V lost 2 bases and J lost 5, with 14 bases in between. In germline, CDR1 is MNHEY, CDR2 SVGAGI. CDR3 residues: CASSYSGSAEDTQYF. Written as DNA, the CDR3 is TGTGCCAGCAGTTACAGTGGGTCGGCGGAAGATACGCAGTATTTT.

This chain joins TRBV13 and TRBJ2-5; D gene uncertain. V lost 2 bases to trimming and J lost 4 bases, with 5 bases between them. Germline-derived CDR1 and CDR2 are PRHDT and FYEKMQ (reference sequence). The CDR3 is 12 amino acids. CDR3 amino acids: CASSLWLETQYF. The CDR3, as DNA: TGTGCCAGCAGCTTATGGCTAGAGACCCAGTACTTC.

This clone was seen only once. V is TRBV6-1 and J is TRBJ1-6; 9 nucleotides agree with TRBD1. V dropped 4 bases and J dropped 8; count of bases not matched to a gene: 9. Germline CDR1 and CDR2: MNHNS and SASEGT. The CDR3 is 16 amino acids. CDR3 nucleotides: TGTGCCAGCAGTGCATACGGGACAGGGATCGATTCACCCCTCCACTTT. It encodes CASSAYGTGIDSPLHF.

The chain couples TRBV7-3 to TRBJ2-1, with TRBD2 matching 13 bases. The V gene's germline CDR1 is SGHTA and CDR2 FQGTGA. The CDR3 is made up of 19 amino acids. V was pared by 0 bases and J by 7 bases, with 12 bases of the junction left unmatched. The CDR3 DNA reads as TGTGCCAGCAGCTTAACAGGTTACGTACTAGCGGGAGGGCCGAATGAGCAGTTCTTC. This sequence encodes CASSLTGYVLAGGPNEQFF.

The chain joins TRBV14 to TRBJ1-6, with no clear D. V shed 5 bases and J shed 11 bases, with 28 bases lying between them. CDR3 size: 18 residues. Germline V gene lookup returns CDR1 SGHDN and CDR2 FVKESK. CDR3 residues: CASSGRRGLLGSYPPLHF. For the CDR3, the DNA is TGTGCCAGCAGCGGTCGAAGAGGTTTACTCGGGAGTTATCCACCCCTCCACTTT.

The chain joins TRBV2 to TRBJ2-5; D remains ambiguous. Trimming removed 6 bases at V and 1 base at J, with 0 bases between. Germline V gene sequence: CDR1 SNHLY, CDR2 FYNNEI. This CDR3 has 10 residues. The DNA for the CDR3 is TGTGCCAGCAGCCAAGAGACCCAGTACTTC. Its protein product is CASSQETQYF.

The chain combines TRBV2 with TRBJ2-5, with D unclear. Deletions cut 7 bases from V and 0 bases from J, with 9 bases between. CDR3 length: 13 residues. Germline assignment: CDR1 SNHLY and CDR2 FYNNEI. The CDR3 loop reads CASTKQNQETQYF. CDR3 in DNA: TGTGCCAGCACTAAACAGAACCAAGAGACCCAGTACTTC.

The CDR3 DNA reads TGTGCCAGCAGTTACTTCCCTGGCCCAGATACGCAGTATTTT. Encoded protein: CASSYFPGPDTQYF. The chain uses TRBV6-5 and TRBJ2-3; D not resolved. Germline lookup yields CDR1 MNHEY and CDR2 SVGAGI. This CDR3 is built from 14 residues. Trimming removed 1 base at V and 4 bases at J, with 9 bases between.

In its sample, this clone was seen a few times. Here the CDR3 DNA reads TGTGCCAGCAGTACCCGGGACCCGGCCCCTACTGAAGCTTTCTTT. Translating it yields CASSTRDPAPTEAFF. The chain carries TRBV27 and TRBJ1-1, with a tentative D call TRBD1 (5 bases). The CDR3 extends over 15 amino acids. Germline CDR1 MNHEY, CDR2 SMNVEV (reference sequence). The germline V and J ends were trimmed by 5 bases and 5 bases, with 18 bases remaining between them.

CDR3 coding DNA: TGTGCCAGCAGCCCCCAGGGGGGGACTGGAAACACCATATATTTT. This translates into CASSPQGGTGNTIYF. The V and J genes are TRBV7-9 and TRBJ1-3; 7 positions match TRBD1. Germline values: CDR1 SEHNR, CDR2 FQNEAQ (reference sequence). The J segment lost 2 bases and the V segment lost 5 bases, leaving 6 bases of the junction unmatched. This CDR3 is built from 15 residues. Complete variable domain (other parts from reference TRBV7-9 and TRBJ1-3): DTGVSQNPRHKITKRGQNVTFRCDPISEHNRLYWYRQTLGQGPEFLTYFQNEAQLEKSRLLSDRFSAERPKGSFSTLEIQRTEQGDSAMYLCASSPQGGTGNTIYFGEGSWLTVV.

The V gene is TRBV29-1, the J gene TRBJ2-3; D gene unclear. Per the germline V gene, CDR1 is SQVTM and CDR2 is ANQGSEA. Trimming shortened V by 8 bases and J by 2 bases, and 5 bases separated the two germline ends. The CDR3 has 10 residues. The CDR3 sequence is CSTDTDTQYF. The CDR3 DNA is TGCAGCACGGACACAGATACGCAGTATTTT.

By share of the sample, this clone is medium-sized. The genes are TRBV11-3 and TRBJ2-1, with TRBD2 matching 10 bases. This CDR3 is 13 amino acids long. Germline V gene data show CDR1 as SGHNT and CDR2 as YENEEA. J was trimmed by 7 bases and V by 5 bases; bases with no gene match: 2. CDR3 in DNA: TGTGCCAGCAGCCCGGGACTAGCGAATGAGCAGTTCTTC. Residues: CASSPGLANEQFF.

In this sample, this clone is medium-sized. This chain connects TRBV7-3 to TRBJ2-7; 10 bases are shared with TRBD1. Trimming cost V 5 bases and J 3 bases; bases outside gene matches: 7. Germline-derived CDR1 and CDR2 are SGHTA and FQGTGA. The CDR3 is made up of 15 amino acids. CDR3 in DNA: TGTGCCAGCAGCCGTGGGACAGGGGAAGGCTACGAGCAGTACTTC. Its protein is CASSRGTGEGYEQYF.

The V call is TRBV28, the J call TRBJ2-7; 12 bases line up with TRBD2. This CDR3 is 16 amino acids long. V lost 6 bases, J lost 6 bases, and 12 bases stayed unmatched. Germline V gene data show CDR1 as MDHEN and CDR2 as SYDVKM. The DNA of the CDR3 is TGTGCCAGCAGAGACTCGGGCGCTAGCGGGAGGGTCGAGCAGTACTTC. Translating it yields CASRDSGASGRVEQYF.

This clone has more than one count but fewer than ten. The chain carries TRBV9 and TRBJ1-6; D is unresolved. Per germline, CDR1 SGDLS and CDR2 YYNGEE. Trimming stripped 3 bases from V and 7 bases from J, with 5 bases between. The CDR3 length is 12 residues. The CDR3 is CASSAGNSPLHF. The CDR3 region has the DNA TGTGCCAGCAGCGCTGGGAATTCACCCCTCCACTTT.

CDR3 in DNA: TGCGCCAGCAGCAGGCTAGCGGGAGAGCCCTACGAGCAGTACTTC. Its translation is CASSRLAGEPYEQYF. V and J are TRBV4-1 and TRBJ2-7; 10 nucleotides align to TRBD2. The CDR3 consists of 15 residues. From germline, CDR1 is MGHRA and CDR2 YSYEKL. V lost 5 bases, J lost 2 bases, and 6 bases stayed unmatched.

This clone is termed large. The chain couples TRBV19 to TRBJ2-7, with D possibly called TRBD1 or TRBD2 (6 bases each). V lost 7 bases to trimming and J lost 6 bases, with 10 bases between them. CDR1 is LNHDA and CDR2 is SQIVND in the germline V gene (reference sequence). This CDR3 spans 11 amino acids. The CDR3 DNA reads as TGTGCCAGTAAAGGGGGGATCGAGCAGTACTTC. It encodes CASKGGIEQYF. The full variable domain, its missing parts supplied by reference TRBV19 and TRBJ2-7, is DGGITQSPKYLFRKEGQNVTLSCEQNLNHDAMYWYRQDPGQGLRLIYYSQIVNDFQKGDIAEGYSVSREKKESFPLTVTSAQKNPTAFYLCASKGGIEQYFGPGTRLTVT.

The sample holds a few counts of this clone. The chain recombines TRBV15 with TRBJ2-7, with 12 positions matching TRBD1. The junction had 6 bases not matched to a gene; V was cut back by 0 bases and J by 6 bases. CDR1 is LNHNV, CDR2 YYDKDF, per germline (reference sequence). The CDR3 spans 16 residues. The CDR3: CATSRDRDRGLVEQYF. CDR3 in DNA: TGTGCCACCAGCAGAGATCGGGACAGGGGGCTCGTCGAGCAGTACTTC.

CDR3 sequence reads: CASSLGSKQFF. Written as DNA, the CDR3 is TGCGCCAGCAGCTTGGGCAGCAAGCAGTTCTTC. The genes are TRBV5-1 and TRBJ2-1, with D uncertain. Trimming left V 0 bases short and J 11 bases short, with 6 bases between. From germline, CDR1 is SGHRS and CDR2 YFSETQ. The CDR3 covers 11 residues.